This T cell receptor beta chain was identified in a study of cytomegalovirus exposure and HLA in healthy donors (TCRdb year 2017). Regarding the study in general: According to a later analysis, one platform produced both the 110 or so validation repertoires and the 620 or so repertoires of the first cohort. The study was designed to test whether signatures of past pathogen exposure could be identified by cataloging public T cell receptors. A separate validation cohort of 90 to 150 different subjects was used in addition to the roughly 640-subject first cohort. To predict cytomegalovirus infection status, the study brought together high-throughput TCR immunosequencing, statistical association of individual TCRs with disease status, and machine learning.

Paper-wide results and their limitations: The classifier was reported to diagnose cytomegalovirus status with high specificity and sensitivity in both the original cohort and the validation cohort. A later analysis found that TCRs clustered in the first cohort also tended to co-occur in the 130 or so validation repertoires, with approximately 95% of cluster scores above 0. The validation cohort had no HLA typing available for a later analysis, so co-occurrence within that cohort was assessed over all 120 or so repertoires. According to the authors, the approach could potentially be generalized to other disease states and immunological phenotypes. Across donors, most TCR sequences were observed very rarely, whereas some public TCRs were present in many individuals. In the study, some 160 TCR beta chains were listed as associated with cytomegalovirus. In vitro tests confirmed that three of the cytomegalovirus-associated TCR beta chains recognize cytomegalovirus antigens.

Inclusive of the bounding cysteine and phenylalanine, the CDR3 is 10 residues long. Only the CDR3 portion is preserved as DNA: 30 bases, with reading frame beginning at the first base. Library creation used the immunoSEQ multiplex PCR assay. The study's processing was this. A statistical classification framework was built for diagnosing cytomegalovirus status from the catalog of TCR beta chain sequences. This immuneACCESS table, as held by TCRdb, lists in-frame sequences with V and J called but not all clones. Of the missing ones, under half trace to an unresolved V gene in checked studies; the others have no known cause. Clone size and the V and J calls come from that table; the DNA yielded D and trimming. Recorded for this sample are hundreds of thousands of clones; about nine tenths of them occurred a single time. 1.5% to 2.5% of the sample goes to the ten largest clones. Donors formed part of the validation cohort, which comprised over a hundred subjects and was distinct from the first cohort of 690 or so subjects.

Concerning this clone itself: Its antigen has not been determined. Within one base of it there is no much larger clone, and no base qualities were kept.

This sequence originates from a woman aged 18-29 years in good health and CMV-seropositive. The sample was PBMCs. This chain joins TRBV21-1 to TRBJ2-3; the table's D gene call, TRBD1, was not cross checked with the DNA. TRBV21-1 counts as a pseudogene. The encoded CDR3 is CAGRGDTQYF. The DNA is TGTGCCGGAAGGGGTGACACGCAGTATTTT.